A selection of T cell receptor beta chains follows, all from one sample in a study of early T cells in non-severe SARS-CoV-2 infection. MiXCR, run by TCRdb on the 5' RACE reads, gives a single entry per CDR3 protein. The top ten clones hold more than 9.5% of a sample with several thousand distinct CDR3 sequences, roughly 5% of them seen once. Sequenced material: whole blood. These receptors came from an adult who was a healthcare worker with PCR-confirmed SARS-CoV-2 infection or an uninfected control (not recorded which). CDR3s include the opening cysteine and the closing phenylalanine or tryptophan.

V gene,J gene,CDR3 protein
TRBV24-1,TRBJ2-5,CATNHQTGYCETQYF
TRBV7-9,TRBJ2-1,CASSLSAGASYNEQFF
TRBV5-1,TRBJ1-1,CASSFAGSSSPEAFF
TRBV4-1,TRBJ2-1,CASSQASGSYNEQFF
TRBV7-2,TRBJ1-5,CASSPGTGSNQPQHF
TRBV19,TRBJ1-5,CASSIPGQNQPQHF
TRBV7-9,TRBJ2-1,CASSPPQGGSSYNEQFF
TRBV2,TRBJ1-5,CASSDAGVRINQPQHF
TRBV20-1,TRBJ2-1,CSARDMGQSNEQFF
TRBV19,TRBJ1-4,CASSMKVGGMTTNEKLFF
TRBV6-5,TRBJ1-1,CASRLGGTEAFF
TRBV10-3,TRBJ2-6,CAIRTGPGANVLTF
TRBV20-1,TRBJ1-1,CSASPWQGSTEAFF
TRBV7-9,TRBJ1-2,CASDRGLDYGYTF
TRBV2,TRBJ2-7,CAYRGQTRSYEQYF
TRBV6-6,TRBJ2-1,CASSYSYGSNEQFF
TRBV10-3,TRBJ2-1,CAVASESSYNEQFF
TRBV4-1,TRBJ2-7,CASSQAGTGIYEQYF
TRBV19,TRBJ2-2,CASGQGVSTGELFF
TRBV20-1,TRBJ2-7,CSASGDRTGSYEQYF
TRBV15,TRBJ2-1,CATSIPRTSGRAYEQFF
TRBV9,TRBJ2-5,CASSVGTSGKAQETQYF